These T cell receptor beta chains were read from a single sample in a study of blood T cell repertoires in COVID-19. Assay used: immunoSEQ multiplex PCR; TCRdb lists only in-frame clones, some missing. The sample lists around 220,000 clones; approximately 80% were seen once. The sequencing input was peripheral blood. These receptors were obtained from an elderly woman with COVID-19, enrolled during active disease. Each CDR3 is given with its conserved first and last residue. Fields, in order: V gene, clone size, J gene, D gene, CDR3 DNA, CDR3 protein. The D gene is left open where the match is weak. For some rows the clone size is stated as once, few or many, or as a class when expanded; others skip it.

V: TRBV5-1; size: .; J: TRBJ1-1; D: TRBD1; DNA: TGCGCCAGCAGGCCCGGGACAGGGGAGGATGCCACTGAAGCTTTCTTT; CDR3: CASRPGTGEDATEAFF
V: TRBV28; size: few; J: TRBJ2-7; D: .; DNA: TGTGCCAGCAGTGCACTCTCGTACGAGCAGTACTTC; CDR3: CASSALSYEQYF
V: TRBV6-5; size: .; J: TRBJ1-2; D: TRBD1; DNA: TGTGCCAGCCTAGGACAGGGGTATAACTATGGCTACACCTTC; CDR3: CASLGQGYNYGYTF
V: TRBV6-1; size: few; J: TRBJ1-4; D: .; DNA: TGTGCCAGCAGTGTGCCGCCCTATGCAACTAATGAAAAACTGTTTTTT; CDR3: CASSVPPYATNEKLFF
V: TRBV27; size: .; J: TRBJ1-2; D: TRBD1; DNA: TGTGCCAGCAGCGACAAGGGGGCGGGGAGGAACTATGGCTACACCTTC; CDR3: CASSDKGAGRNYGYTF
V: TRBV5-5; size: .; J: TRBJ2-2; D: TRBD1; DNA: TGTGCCAGCAGCGCCACCGGGACAGGGGACACCGGGGAGCTGTTTTTT; CDR3: CASSATGTGDTGELFF
V: TRBV9; size: .; J: TRBJ1-4; D: .; DNA: TGTGCCAGCAGCGGGCAACCGGGGGCAACTAATGAAAAACTGTTTTTT; CDR3: CASSGQPGATNEKLFF
V: TRBV6-1; size: .; J: TRBJ2-3; D: TRBD2; DNA: TGTGCCAGCAGTGAAGCCAGCGGGACGGGGACAGATACGCAGTATTTT; CDR3: CASSEASGTGTDTQYF
V: TRBV18; size: .; J: TRBJ2-7; D: TRBD2; DNA: TGTGCCAGCTCACCCTATGGGAGCGGGGTCTCCTACGAGCAGTACTTC; CDR3: CASSPYGSGVSYEQYF
V: TRBV3-1/TRBV3-2; size: .; J: TRBJ2-1; D: TRBD2; DNA: TGTGCCAGCAGACTAGCGGGTGGGAATGAGCAGTTCTTC; CDR3: CASRLAGGNEQFF
V: TRBV19; size: .; J: TRBJ1-2; D: .; DNA: TGTGCCACCGTCTCCGGTATTAGTGGCTACACCTTC; CDR3: CATVSGISGYTF
V: TRBV19; size: .; J: TRBJ2-5; D: TRBD1; DNA: TGTGCCAGTAGTACGCAGGGGGCTAAAGAGACCCAGTACTTC; CDR3: CASSTQGAKETQYF
V: TRBV5-4; size: .; J: TRBJ2-4; D: .; DNA: TGTGCCAGCAGCTTGGAGACACCCGGAAACATTCAGTACTTC; CDR3: CASSLETPGNIQYF
V: TRBV6-5; size: .; J: TRBJ1-5; D: TRBD1; DNA: TGTGCCAGCAAACAGGGGCCATCACCTAATCAGCCCCAGCATTTT; CDR3: CASKQGPSPNQPQHF
V: TRBV4-1; size: .; J: TRBJ1-4; D: .; DNA: TGCGCCAGCAGCCCACAATTGCAGGGGTCCGTCAATCAAAAACTGTTTTTT; CDR3: CASSPQLQGSVNQKLFF
V: TRBV9; size: .; J: TRBJ2-6; D: .; DNA: TGTGCCAGCAGCGTAACTGACTCCTCCGGGGCCAACGTCCTGACTTTC; CDR3: CASSVTDSSGANVLTF
V: TRBV29-1; size: .; J: TRBJ1-1; D: TRBD1; DNA: TGCAGTGCAAACAGGGGTGTCTGGGTAGGCACTGAAGCTTTCTTT; CDR3: CSANRGVWVGTEAFF
V: TRBV6-5; size: .; J: TRBJ1-3; D: .; DNA: TGTGCCAGCACCGTAACAGGGAGCTCTGGAAACACCATATATTTT; CDR3: CASTVTGSSGNTIYF
V: TRBV9; size: .; J: TRBJ2-3; D: .; DNA: TGTGCCAGCAGCCCCAGGGGCGATCCGGGACCCCATACGCAGTATTTT; CDR3: CASSPRGDPGPHTQYF
V: TRBV9; size: .; J: TRBJ2-2; D: .; DNA: TGTGCCAGCAGCGTGGCGGGGCCCGGCCCCACCGGGGAGCTGTTTTTT; CDR3: CASSVAGPGPTGELFF
V: TRBV3-1/TRBV3-2; size: .; J: TRBJ1-2; D: TRBD1; DNA: TGTGCCAGCAGCCAAGGAGGGCGGGACAGCCCCTATGGCTACACCTTC; CDR3: CASSQGGRDSPYGYTF
V: TRBV2; size: .; J: TRBJ1-5; D: .; DNA: TGTGCCAGCAGTGTAAACGGTAATCAGCCCCAGCATTTT; CDR3: CASSVNGNQPQHF
V: TRBV18; size: few; J: TRBJ1-5; D: .; DNA: TGTGCCAGCTCCCTATACAGGGATGAACAGCCCCAGCATTTT; CDR3: CASSLYRDEQPQHF
V: TRBV7-6; size: .; J: TRBJ1-5; D: TRBD1; DNA: TGTGCCAGCAGCTTAGGGACAGGGGGCGGGAATCAGCCCCAGCATTTT; CDR3: CASSLGTGGGNQPQHF
V: TRBV7-2; size: .; J: TRBJ1-2; D: .; DNA: TGTGCGACATCTCCCGACAGAAGGAATGGCTACACCTTC; CDR3: CATSPDRRNGYTF
V: TRBV6-5; size: few; J: TRBJ2-5; D: .; DNA: TGTGCCAGCGTAGAACAGGCGGAGGGGACCCAGTACTTC; CDR3: CASVEQAEGTQYF
V: TRBV5-1; size: .; J: TRBJ1-1; D: TRBD1; DNA: TGCGCCAGCAGCTTGGCGGGACAGACGAACACTGAAGCTTTCTTT; CDR3: CASSLAGQTNTEAFF
V: TRBV19; size: .; J: TRBJ1-2; D: TRBD1; DNA: TGTGCCAGTAGTCCCTCGGGGACAGCCTATGGCTACACCTTC; CDR3: CASSPSGTAYGYTF
V: TRBV7-6; size: .; J: TRBJ1-4; D: .; DNA: TGTGCCAGCAGCTTAGAGGCGCAGGGTGAAAAACTGTTTTTT; CDR3: CASSLEAQGEKLFF
V: TRBV2; size: once; J: TRBJ1-1; D: .; DNA: TGTGCCAGCAGTGAACAAGGGGCAGGCACTGAAGCTTTCTTT; CDR3: CASSEQGAGTEAFF
V: TRBV5-1; size: once; J: TRBJ2-2; D: TRBD1; DNA: TGCGCCAGCAGCACAGGGGAGAACACCGGGGAGCTGTTTTTT; CDR3: CASSTGENTGELFF
V: TRBV11-2; size: .; J: TRBJ1-6; D: .; DNA: TGTGCCAGCACCAGAGGTGTTAGCTATTCACCCCTCCACTTT; CDR3: CASTRGVSYSPLHF
V: TRBV6-1; size: .; J: TRBJ1-6; D: .; DNA: TGTGCCAGCAGTGAAGCGCCCCCCGAGGTCGTCGGAACCCTCCACTTT; CDR3: CASSEAPPEVVGTLHF
V: TRBV19; size: .; J: TRBJ2-7; D: TRBD2; DNA: TGTGCCAGTAGGCCGGGACTAGCGGGGTTCTACGAGCAGTACTTC; CDR3: CASRPGLAGFYEQYF
V: TRBV28; size: .; J: TRBJ1-2; D: .; DNA: TGTGCCAGCAGCTTGCGTAGCGTGTCTCAGATGGGGAATGGCTACACCTTC; CDR3: CASSLRSVSQMGNGYTF
V: TRBV10-2; size: .; J: TRBJ1-5; D: .; DNA: TGCGCCAGCAGTGAGTCGGGGGGAAGCAATCAGCCCCAGCATTTT; CDR3: CASSESGGSNQPQHF
V: TRBV5-1; size: .; J: TRBJ1-2; D: .; DNA: TGCGCCAGCAGCACTGCGGTAGCGGACCCGAATGGCTACACCTTC; CDR3: CASSTAVADPNGYTF
V: TRBV5-1; size: .; J: TRBJ2-5; D: TRBD2; DNA: TGCGCCAGCAGCTGGGGACTAGCGGTTCAAGAGACCCAGTACTTC; CDR3: CASSWGLAVQETQYF
V: TRBV5-6; size: .; J: TRBJ2-5; D: TRBD2; DNA: TGTGCCAGCAGCCTAGCGGTTGAGACCCAGTACTTC; CDR3: CASSLAVETQYF
V: TRBV6-5; size: .; J: TRBJ1-2; D: .; DNA: TGTGCCAGCAGCCCCCGGGGTGCCCGCCTGGTCGGCTACACCTTC; CDR3: CASSPRGARLVGYTF
V: TRBV6-5; size: .; J: TRBJ1-3; D: TRBD1; DNA: TGTGCCAGCAGCTCGGGACAGGGGGGCGGAAACACCATATATTTT; CDR3: CASSSGQGGGNTIYF
V: TRBV7-9; size: .; J: TRBJ1-5; D: TRBD1; DNA: TGTGCCAGCAGCTCTGACAGGGGCAATCAGCCCCAGCATTTT; CDR3: CASSSDRGNQPQHF
V: TRBV7-9; size: .; J: TRBJ2-4; D: .; DNA: TGTGCCAGCAGCTTGCGTTCAGTCGGGAAAAACATTCAGTACTTC; CDR3: CASSLRSVGKNIQYF
V: TRBV10-3; size: .; J: TRBJ1-2; D: .; DNA: TGTGCCATCAGCTGGACAATTGGCTACACCTTC; CDR3: CAISWTIGYTF
V: TRBV5-4; size: .; J: TRBJ2-7; D: .; DNA: TGTGCCAGCAGCTCCAGGGGTCGAGGGATTAATGACGAGCAGTACTTC; CDR3: CASSSRGRGINDEQYF
V: TRBV5-1; size: .; J: TRBJ1-5; D: TRBD1; DNA: TGCGCCAGCAGCTTGAGCGGACAGGGGGACCAGCCCCAGCATTTT; CDR3: CASSLSGQGDQPQHF
V: TRBV6-5; size: .; J: TRBJ1-2; D: TRBD1; DNA: TGTGCCAGCAGTTACTCGACAGGGGCGACTGGCTACACCTTC; CDR3: CASSYSTGATGYTF
V: TRBV2; size: .; J: TRBJ2-1; D: .; DNA: TGTGCCAGCAGTGCCGGGAGAGAGGCTGTTCAGCAGTTCTTC; CDR3: CASSAGREAVQQFF
V: TRBV7-2; size: .; J: TRBJ1-5; D: .; DNA: TGTGCCAGCAGCTTTAGTAGCAATCAGCCCCAGCATTTT; CDR3: CASSFSSNQPQHF
V: TRBV7-8; size: .; J: TRBJ1-6; D: .; DNA: TGTGCCAGCAGCCTTTCGAATTCACCCCTCCACTTT; CDR3: CASSLSNSPLHF
V: TRBV6-5; size: .; J: TRBJ1-5; D: .; DNA: TGTGCCAGCAGACTAAGCGCGAGTGAAAATCAGCCCCAGCATTTT; CDR3: CASRLSASENQPQHF
V: TRBV29-1; size: .; J: TRBJ2-1; D: TRBD2; DNA: TGCAGCGTCGCGGGGGGTTGGTCCTACAATGAGCAGTTCTTC; CDR3: CSVAGGWSYNEQFF
V: TRBV7-8; size: .; J: TRBJ1-1; D: .; DNA: TGTGCCAGCAGCTTAGCCTCGACGGTGGGGAGAGCTTTCTTT; CDR3: CASSLASTVGRAFF
V: TRBV5-1; size: .; J: TRBJ1-6; D: TRBD1; DNA: TGCGCCAGCAGCTTGACAGGGGTTAATTCACCCCTCCACTTT; CDR3: CASSLTGVNSPLHF